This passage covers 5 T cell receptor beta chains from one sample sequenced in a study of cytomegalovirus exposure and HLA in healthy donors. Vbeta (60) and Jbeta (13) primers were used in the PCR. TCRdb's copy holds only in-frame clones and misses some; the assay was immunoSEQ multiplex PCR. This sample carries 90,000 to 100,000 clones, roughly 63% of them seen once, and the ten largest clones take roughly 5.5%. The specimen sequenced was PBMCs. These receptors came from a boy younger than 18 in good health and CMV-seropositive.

CDR3 amino acids: CASSSGQRDTEAFF. In DNA, the CDR3 is TGCGCCAGCAGCTCGGGACAGCGAGACACTGAAGCTTTCTTT. The chain uses TRBV5-1 and TRBJ1-1, with TRBD1 identical over 7 bases. The CDR3 has 14 amino acids. V was pared by 3 bases and J by 3 bases, with 5 bases of the junction left unmatched. Germline V gene sequence: CDR1 SGHRS, CDR2 YFSETQ.

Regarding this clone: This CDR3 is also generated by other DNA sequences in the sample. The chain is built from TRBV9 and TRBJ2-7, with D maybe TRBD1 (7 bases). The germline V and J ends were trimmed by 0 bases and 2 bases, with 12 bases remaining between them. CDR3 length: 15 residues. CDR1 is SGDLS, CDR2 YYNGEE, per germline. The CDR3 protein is CASSVGQGGTYEQYF. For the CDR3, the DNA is TGTGCCAGCAGCGTAGGACAGGGAGGAACCTACGAGCAGTACTTC.

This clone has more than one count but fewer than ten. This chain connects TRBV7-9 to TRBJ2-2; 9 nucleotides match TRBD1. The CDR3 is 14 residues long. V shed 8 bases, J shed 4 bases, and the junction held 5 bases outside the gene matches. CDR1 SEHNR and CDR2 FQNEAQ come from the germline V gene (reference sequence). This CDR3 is CASGGQGSTGELFF. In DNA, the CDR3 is TGTGCCAGCGGGGGACAGGGCTCCACCGGGGAGCTGTTTTTT.

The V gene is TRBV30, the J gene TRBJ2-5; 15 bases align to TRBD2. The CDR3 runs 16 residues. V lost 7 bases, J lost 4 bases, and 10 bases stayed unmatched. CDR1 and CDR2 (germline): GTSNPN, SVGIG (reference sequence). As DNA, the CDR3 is TGTGCCTCATCTGGACTAGCGGGAGGGTTAGGAGAGACCCAGTACTTC. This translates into CASSGLAGGLGETQYF.

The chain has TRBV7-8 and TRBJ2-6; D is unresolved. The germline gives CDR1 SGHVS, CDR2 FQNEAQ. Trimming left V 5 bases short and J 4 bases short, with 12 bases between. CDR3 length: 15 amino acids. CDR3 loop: CASSRRGMGANVLTF. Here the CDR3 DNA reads TGTGCCAGCAGCCGCCGTGGCATGGGGGCCAACGTCCTGACTTTC.